The 3 T cell receptor beta chains presented below share a single source sample, sequenced in a study of response to subunit inactivated influenza vaccine. TCRdb passed the RT-PCR reads through MiXCR, listing each CDR3 protein once. The top ten clones hold 6% to 9.5% of a sample with 600,000 to 850,000 distinct CDR3 sequences, approximately 14% of them seen once. Sequencing was performed on PBMCs from blood, taken 14 to 15 days before vaccination. All receptors derive from a man aged 50 or older who received an inactivated influenza vaccine.

This clonotype was seen only a few times. The chain uses TRBV5-5 and TRBJ2-1, with D uncertain. Germline V gene lookup returns CDR1 SGHKS and CDR2 YYEKEE (reference sequence). The V gene lost 5 bases and the J gene lost 7 bases, with 22 bases spanning the gap. The CDR3 has 16 amino acids. The CDR3 loop is CASSTDRTLGRNEQFF. The DNA of the CDR3 is TGTGCCAGCAGTACGGACCGCACTTTGGGAAGGAATGAGCAGTTCTTC.

This chain joins TRBV6-2 or TRBV6-3 and TRBJ2-7; possibly TRBD2 for D (5 bases). Germline CDR1 MNHEY, CDR2 SVGEGT. The CDR3 has 13 amino acids. V lost 6 bases, J lost 2 bases, and 11 bases lay in between. CDR3 protein: CASRKDLAYEQYF. The CDR3 DNA follows: TGTGCCAGCAGAAAGGACTTAGCCTACGAGCAGTACTTC.

This clonotype was recorded a few times. This rearrangement joins TRBV29-1 to TRBJ1-2; 7 bases match TRBD1. The V gene end was trimmed by 6 bases and the J gene end by 7 bases; junction bases not matched to a gene: 8. Germline values: CDR1 SQVTM, CDR2 ANQGSEA. The CDR3 runs 12 residues. The DNA of the CDR3 is TGCAGCGTCGCGACAGGGTACGGTGGCTACACCTTC. This sequence encodes CSVATGYGGYTF.